This T cell receptor beta chain was sequenced during a study of molecular identifiers for immune sequencing clone quantification. Study observations and caveats: For effector cells, clones above 20 RNA copies held over 97% of molecules; for naive cells, under 1%. Reports indicate spiked Jurkat TCR RNA from one cell could be found among around 1 million naive cells.

TCRdb re-called the PCR reads through MiXCR, storing one row per CDR3 protein. The sample carries about 510,000 distinct CDR3 sequences, about a fifth recorded once. This CDR3 has 15 residues. Trimming took off 3 bases at V and 3 bases at J, with 12 bases between the two ends. This clonotype has a count of ten or more. Its cognate antigen is unknown. Researchers sorted naive CD8 T cells as cells that were CD8+CD4-CCR7+CD45RA+. The clonotype was recovered from a human donor in good health. Some libraries in this study had Jurkat cell RNA spiked in. The chain recombines TRBV12-3 or TRBV12-4 with TRBJ1-5, with D maybe TRBD1 (5 bases). The sequencing input was naive CD8+ T cells from blood, with Jurkat cell RNA spiked in. The subset was: FACS-sorted CD8+CD4-CCR7+CD45RA+ naive T cells. The CDR3: CASSFGREANQPQHF. DNA of the CDR3: TGTGCCAGCAGTTTCGGCAGGGAGGCCAATCAGCCCCAGCATTTT.